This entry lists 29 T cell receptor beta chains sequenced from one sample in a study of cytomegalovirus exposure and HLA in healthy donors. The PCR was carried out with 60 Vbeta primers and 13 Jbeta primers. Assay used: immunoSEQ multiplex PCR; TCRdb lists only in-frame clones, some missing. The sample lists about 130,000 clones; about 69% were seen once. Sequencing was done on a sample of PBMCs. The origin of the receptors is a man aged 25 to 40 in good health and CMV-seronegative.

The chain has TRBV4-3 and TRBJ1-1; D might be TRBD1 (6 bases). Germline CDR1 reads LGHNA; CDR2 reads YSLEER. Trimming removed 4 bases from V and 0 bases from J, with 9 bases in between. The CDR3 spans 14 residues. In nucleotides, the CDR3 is TGCGCCAGCAGCCCGGGACACCTGAACACTGAAGCTTTCTTT. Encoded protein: CASSPGHLNTEAFF.

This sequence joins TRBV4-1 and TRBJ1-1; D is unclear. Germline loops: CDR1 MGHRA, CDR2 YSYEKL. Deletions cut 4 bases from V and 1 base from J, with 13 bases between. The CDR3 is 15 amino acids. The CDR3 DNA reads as TGCGCCAGCAGCCCCCTGGCTGGAGCGAACACTGAAGCTTTCTTT. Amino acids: CASSPLAGANTEAFF.

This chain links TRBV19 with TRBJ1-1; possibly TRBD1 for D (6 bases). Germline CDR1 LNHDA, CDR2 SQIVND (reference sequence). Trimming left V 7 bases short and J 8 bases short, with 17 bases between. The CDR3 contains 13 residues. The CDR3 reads CASTGIQGLEAFF. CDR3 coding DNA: TGTGCCAGTACGGGAATTCAGGGGCTGGAAGCTTTCTTT.

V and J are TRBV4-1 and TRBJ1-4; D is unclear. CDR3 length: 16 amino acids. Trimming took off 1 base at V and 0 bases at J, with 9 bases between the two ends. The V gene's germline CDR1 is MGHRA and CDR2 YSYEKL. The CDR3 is CASSQVEGATNEKLFF. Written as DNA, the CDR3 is TGCGCCAGCAGCCAAGTAGAGGGAGCAACTAATGAAAAACTGTTTTTT.

The CDR3 coding sequence is TGTGCCAGCAGTTTATTTCGCTCTGGGAGTTCTACAGATACGCAGTATTTT. Encoded protein: CASSLFRSGSSTDTQYF. The rearrangement links TRBV27 to TRBJ2-3, with D tentatively TRBD2 (5 bases). Germline CDR1 and CDR2: MNHEY and SMNVEV (reference sequence). CDR3 size: 17 residues. Trimming took 1 base from V and 3 from J, leaving 17 bases between them.

The CDR3 DNA reads TGTGCCAGCATAATAGCGGGAGTTGGCACAGATACGCAGTATTTT. Protein sequence: CASIIAGVGTDTQYF. This rearrangement joins TRBV2 to TRBJ2-3; 9 nucleotides line up with TRBD2. Germline lookup yields CDR1 SNHLY and CDR2 FYNNEI. There are 15 residues in the CDR3. The V and J ends lost 7 bases and 1 base, in that order; junction bases with no gene match: 6.

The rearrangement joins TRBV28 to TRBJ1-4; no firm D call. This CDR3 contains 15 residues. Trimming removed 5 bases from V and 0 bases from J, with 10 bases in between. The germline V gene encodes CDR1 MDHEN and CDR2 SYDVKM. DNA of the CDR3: TGTGCCAGCAGTGAGACCGGGACAACTAATGAAAAACTGTTTTTT. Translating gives CASSETGTTNEKLFF.

The CDR3 sequence: CASSLPGYNEQFF. CDR3 DNA: TGTGCCAGCAGCTTGCCAGGATACAATGAGCAGTTCTTC. This sequence joins TRBV5-4 and TRBJ2-1; D gene ambiguous. This CDR3 is built from 13 residues. Germline CDR1 reads SGHNT; CDR2 reads YYREEE (reference sequence). Deletions cut 1 base from V and 4 bases from J, with 6 bases between.

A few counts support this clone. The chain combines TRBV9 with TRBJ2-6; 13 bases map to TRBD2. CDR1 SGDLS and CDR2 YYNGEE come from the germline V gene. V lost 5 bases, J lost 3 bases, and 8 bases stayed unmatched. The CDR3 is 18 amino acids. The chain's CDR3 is CASRWGLAGQGGANVLTF. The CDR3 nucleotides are TGTGCCAGCAGATGGGGACTAGCGGGGCAGGGTGGGGCCAACGTCCTGACTTTC. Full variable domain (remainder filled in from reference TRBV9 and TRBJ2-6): DSGVTQTPKHLITATGQRVTLRCSPRSGDLSVYWYQQSLDQGLQFLIQYYNGEERAKGNILERFSAQQFPDLHSELNLSSLELGDSALYFCASRWGLAGQGGANVLTFGAGSRLTVL.

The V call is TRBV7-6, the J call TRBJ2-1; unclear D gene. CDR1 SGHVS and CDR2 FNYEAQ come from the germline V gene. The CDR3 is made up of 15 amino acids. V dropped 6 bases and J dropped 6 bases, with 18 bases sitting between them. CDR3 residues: CASSLIPEKINEQFF. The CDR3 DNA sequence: TGTGCCAGCAGTCTTATCCCGGAGAAGATCAATGAGCAGTTCTTC.

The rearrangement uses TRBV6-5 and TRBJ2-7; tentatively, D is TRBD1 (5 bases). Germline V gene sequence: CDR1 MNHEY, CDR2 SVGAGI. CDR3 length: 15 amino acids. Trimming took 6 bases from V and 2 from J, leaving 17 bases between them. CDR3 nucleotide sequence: TGTGCCAGCAGCCCCGATCGAAGGGGCCCCTACGAGCAGTACTTC. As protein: CASSPDRRGPYEQYF.

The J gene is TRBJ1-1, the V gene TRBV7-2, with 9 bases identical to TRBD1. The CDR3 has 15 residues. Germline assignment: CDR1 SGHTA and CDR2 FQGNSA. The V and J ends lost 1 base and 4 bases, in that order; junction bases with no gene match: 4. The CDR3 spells CASSLVVGQGTEAFF. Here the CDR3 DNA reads TGTGCCAGCAGCTTAGTGGTGGGACAGGGCACTGAAGCTTTCTTT.

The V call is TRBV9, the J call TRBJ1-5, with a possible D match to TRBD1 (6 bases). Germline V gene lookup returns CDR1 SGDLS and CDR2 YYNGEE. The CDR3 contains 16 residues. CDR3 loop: CVYDRGASHSNQPQHF. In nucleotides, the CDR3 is TGTGTTTACGACCGGGGGGCATCTCATAGCAATCAGCCCCAGCATTTT.

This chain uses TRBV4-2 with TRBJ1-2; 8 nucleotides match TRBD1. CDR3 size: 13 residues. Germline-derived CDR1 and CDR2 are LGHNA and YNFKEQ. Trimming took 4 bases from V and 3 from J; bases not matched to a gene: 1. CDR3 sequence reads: CASSPQGDYGYTF. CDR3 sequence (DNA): TGTGCCAGCAGCCCACAGGGGGACTATGGCTACACCTTC.

The CDR3 nucleotides are TGTGCCAGCAGCGCGTGGTTAACCGGGACTAGCGGGAGGCCGGGGACCGGGGAGCTGTTTTTT. Amino acid sequence: CASSAWLTGTSGRPGTGELFF. V usage is TRBV9 and J usage is TRBJ2-2; the match to TRBD2 covers 15 bases. Germline CDR1 is SGDLS and CDR2 is YYNGEE. The CDR3 loop spans 21 amino acids. V shed 3 bases, J shed 5 bases, and the junction held 17 bases outside the gene matches.

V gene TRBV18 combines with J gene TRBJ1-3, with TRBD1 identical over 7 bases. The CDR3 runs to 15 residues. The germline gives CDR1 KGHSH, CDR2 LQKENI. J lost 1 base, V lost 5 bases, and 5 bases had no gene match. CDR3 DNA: TGTGCCAGCTCAGAAGGACAGGTATCTGGAAACACCATATATTTT. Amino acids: CASSEGQVSGNTIYF.

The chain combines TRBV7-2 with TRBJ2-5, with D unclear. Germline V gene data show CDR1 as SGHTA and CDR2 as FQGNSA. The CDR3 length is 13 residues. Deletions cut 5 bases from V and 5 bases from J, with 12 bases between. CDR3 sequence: CASSRGVVETQYF. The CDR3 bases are TGTGCCAGCAGCCGAGGCGTGGTGGAGACCCAGTACTTC.

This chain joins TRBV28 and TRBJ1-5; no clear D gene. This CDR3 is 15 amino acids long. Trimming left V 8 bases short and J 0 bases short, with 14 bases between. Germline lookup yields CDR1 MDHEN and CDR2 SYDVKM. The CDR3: CASRLRGLSNQPQHF. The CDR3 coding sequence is TGTGCCAGCCGGTTACGCGGGCTTAGCAATCAGCCCCAGCATTTT.

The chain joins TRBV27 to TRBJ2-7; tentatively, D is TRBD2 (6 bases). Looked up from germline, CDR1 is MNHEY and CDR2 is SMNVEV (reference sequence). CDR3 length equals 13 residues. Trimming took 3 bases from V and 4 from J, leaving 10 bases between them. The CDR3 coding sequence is TGTGCCAGCAGTTTCTCCGGGGGTTACGAGCAGTACTTC. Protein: CASSFSGGYEQYF.

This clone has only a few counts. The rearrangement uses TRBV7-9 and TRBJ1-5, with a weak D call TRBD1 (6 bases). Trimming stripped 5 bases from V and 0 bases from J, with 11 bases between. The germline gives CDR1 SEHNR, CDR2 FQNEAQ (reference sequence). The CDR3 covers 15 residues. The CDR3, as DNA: TGTGCCAGCAGCGGGGGCGGACCTAGCAATCAGCCCCAGCATTTT. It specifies CASSGGGPSNQPQHF.

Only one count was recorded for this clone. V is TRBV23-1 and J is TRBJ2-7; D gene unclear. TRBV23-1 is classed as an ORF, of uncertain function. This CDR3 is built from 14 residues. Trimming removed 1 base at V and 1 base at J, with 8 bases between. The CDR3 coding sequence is TGCGCCAGCAGTCAATTGTACAGATCCTACGAGCAGTACTTC. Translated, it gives CASSQLYRSYEQYF.

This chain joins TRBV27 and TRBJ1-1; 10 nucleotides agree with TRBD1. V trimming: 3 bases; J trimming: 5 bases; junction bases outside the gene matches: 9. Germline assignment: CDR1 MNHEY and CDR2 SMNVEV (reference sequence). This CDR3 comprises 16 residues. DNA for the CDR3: TGTGCCAGCAGTTTTTGGGGGACAGGGGTTATGACTGAAGCTTTCTTT. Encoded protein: CASSFWGTGVMTEAFF.

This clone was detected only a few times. CDR3 protein: CASSPSGITEAFF. The CDR3 DNA sequence: TGTGCCAGCAGCCCATCAGGGATCACTGAAGCTTTCTTT. V gene TRBV7-9 combines with J gene TRBJ1-1; D may be TRBD1 (5 bases). Trimming cost V 5 bases and J 4 bases, with 11 bases left between them. The CDR3 totals 13 residues. Germline loops: CDR1 SEHNR, CDR2 FQNEAQ (reference sequence).

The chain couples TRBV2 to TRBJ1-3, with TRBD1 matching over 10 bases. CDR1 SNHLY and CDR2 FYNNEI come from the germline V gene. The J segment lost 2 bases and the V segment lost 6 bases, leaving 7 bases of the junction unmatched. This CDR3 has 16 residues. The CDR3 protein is CASRSRTGGTGNTIYF. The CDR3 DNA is TGTGCCAGCAGGTCGCGGACAGGGGGAACTGGAAACACCATATATTTT.

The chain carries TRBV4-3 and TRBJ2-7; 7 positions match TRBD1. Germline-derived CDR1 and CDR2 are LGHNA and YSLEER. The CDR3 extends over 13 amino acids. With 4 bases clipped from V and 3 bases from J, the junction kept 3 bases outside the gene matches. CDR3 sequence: CASSPTGSYEQYF. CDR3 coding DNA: TGCGCCAGCAGCCCGACAGGGAGCTACGAGCAGTACTTC.

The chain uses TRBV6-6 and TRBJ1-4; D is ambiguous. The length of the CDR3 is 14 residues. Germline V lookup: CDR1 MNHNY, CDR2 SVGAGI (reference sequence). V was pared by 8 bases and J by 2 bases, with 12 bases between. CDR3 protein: CASRQVFTNEKLFF. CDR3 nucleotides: TGTGCCAGCCGGCAGGTGTTTACTAATGAAAAACTGTTTTTT.

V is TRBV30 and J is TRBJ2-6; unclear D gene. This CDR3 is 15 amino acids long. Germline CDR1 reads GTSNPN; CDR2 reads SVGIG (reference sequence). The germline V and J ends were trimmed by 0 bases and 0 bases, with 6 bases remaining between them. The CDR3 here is CAWSVAASGANVLTF. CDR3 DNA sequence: TGTGCCTGGAGTGTAGCTGCCTCTGGGGCCAACGTCCTGACTTTC.

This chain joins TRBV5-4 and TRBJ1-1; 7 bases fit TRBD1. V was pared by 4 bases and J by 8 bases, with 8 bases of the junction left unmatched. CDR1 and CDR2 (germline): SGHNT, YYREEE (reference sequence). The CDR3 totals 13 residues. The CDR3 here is CASSVGQAPEAFF. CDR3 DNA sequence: TGTGCCAGCAGCGTAGGACAGGCCCCGGAAGCTTTCTTT.

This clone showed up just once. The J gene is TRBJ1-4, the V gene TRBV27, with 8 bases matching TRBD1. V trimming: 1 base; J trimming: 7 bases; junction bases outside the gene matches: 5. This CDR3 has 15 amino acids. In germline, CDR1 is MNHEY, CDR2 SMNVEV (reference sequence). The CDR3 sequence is CASSLLDRAGEKLFF. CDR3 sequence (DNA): TGTGCCAGCAGTTTATTGGACAGGGCCGGTGAAAAACTGTTTTTT.